Each of the 23 T cell receptor beta chains below was sequenced from the same sample in a study of read filtering for tumor transcriptome and immune sequencing. Molecular barcoded adaptors covering alpha/delta and beta/gamma chains were used on about 0.4 ug RNA. In TCRdb, the reads were re-called with MiXCR into one record per CDR3 protein. The data hold fewer than 30,000 distinct CDR3 sequences, with about an eighth observed a single time. The specimen sequenced was a population of CD138-negative cells sorted from bone marrow. The receptors were sampled from a donor aged 40 or over with multiple myeloma.

In its sample, this clonotype was seen a few times. This rearrangement joins TRBV12-3 or TRBV12-4 to TRBJ2-1; D might be TRBD2 (6 bases). This CDR3 is built from 12 residues. V was pared by 7 bases and J by 7 bases, with 11 bases between. The DNA of the CDR3 is TGTGCCAGCACCCGGACTAAAAATGAGCAGTTCTTC. It is translated as CASTRTKNEQFF.

On this clonotype itself: It is likely a read error: a sequence one base away is far more abundant. The DNA of the CDR3 is TGTGCCAGCAGCTTAGGGAAGACCTACAATGAGCAGTTCTTC. This sequence encodes CASSLGKTYNEQFF. V and J are TRBV7-6 and TRBJ2-1, with D uncertain. The CDR3 sequence is 14 residues long. CDR1 SGHVS and CDR2 FNYEAQ come from the germline V gene. Deletions cut 1 base from V and 2 bases from J, with 6 bases between.

This clonotype was counted a single time. A read error is likely here: a far larger clone is one base away. The CDR3 carries no conserved terminal phenylalanine or tryptophan, so it likely arises from a read error. V usage is TRBV7-8 and J usage is TRBJ2-2; D is unclear. This CDR3 is built from 14 residues. CDR1 and CDR2 (germline): SGHVS, FQNEAQ. V lost 1 base and J lost 1, with 4 bases in between. This CDR3 is CASSLVENTGELFL. CDR3 bases: TGTGCCAGCAGCTTAGTGGAGAACACCGGGGAGCTGTTTTTA.

This clonotype appeared many times. The V gene is TRBV2, the J gene TRBJ2-7; 7 bases fit TRBD1. Germline lookup yields CDR1 SNHLY and CDR2 FYNNEI. This CDR3 contains 13 residues. J gave up 0 bases and V 10 bases, and 6 bases lay outside the gene matches. For the CDR3, the DNA is TGTGCCATAGAGGCAGGGGGCTCCTACGAGCAGTACTTC. This codes for CAIEAGGSYEQYF. The full variable domain, completed using reference TRBV2 and TRBJ2-7, is EPEVTQTPSHQVTQMGQEVILRCVPISNHLYFYWYRQILGQKVEFLVSFYNNEISEKSEIFDDQFSVERPDGSNFTLKIRSTKLEDSAMYFCAIEAGGSYEQYFGPGTRLTVT.

This clonotype has at least ten counts. The rearrangement uses TRBV5-4 and TRBJ1-2; no reliable D call. V was clipped by 1 base and J by 2 bases, with 12 bases between them. The CDR3 spans 15 residues. The germline gives CDR1 SGHNT, CDR2 YYREEE (reference sequence). CDR3: CASSLFSGPNYGYTF. In nucleotides, the CDR3 is TGTGCCAGCAGCTTGTTTTCTGGGCCCAACTATGGCTACACCTTC.

This clonotype showed up many times. V and J are TRBV6-2 or TRBV6-3 and TRBJ2-1; D not resolved. The CDR3 covers 16 residues. Germline CDR1 and CDR2: MNHEY and SVGEGT. Trimming removed 0 bases at V and 0 bases at J, with 9 bases between. As DNA, the CDR3 is TGTGCCAGCAGTTACTCGATAAGAAGCTCCTACAATGAGCAGTTCTTC. As protein: CASSYSIRSSYNEQFF.

This clonotype was found many times. The chain recombines TRBV13 with TRBJ2-1; D possibly corresponds to TRBD1 (6 bases). This CDR3 is 14 amino acids long. Trimming shortened V by 2 bases and J by 5 bases, and 10 bases separated the two germline ends. In germline, CDR1 is PRHDT, CDR2 FYEKMQ (reference sequence). The CDR3 DNA sequence: TGTGCCAGCAGCTTAAGGACAGTGAACAATGAGCAGTTCTTC. It codes for CASSLRTVNNEQFF.

The CDR3 region is CASSLAPGAAAYEQYF. The CDR3 coding sequence is TGCGCCAGCAGCTTGGCCCCTGGGGCGGCCGCTTACGAGCAGTACTTC. The chain joins TRBV5-1 to TRBJ2-7; perhaps TRBD1 as D (5 bases). Trimming shortened V by 0 bases and J by 4 bases, and 17 bases separated the two germline ends. The CDR3 spans 16 residues. Germline V lookup: CDR1 SGHRS, CDR2 YFSETQ. Combining the CDR3 with reference TRBV5-1 and TRBJ2-7 gives the whole variable domain KAGVTQTPRYLIKTRGQQVTLSCSPISGHRSVSWYQQTPGQGLQFLFEYFSETQRNKGNFPGRFSGRQFSNSRSEMNVSTLELGDSALYLCASSLAPGAAAYEQYFGPGTRLTVT.

The table lists this clonotype with many counts. The rearrangement links TRBV5-6 to TRBJ2-7; D unclear. V lost 0 bases and J lost 0, with 10 bases in between. CDR1 SGHDT and CDR2 YYEEEE come from the germline V gene. The CDR3 covers 15 residues. CDR3 nucleotides: TGTGCCAGCAGCTTGGGGACGTCTAGCTCCTACGAGCAGTACTTC. This translates into CASSLGTSSSYEQYF.

This clonotype has ten or more counts. Without the conserved terminal phenylalanine or tryptophan, this CDR3 likely stems from a read error. The chain recombines TRBV29-1 with TRBJ2-5; no clear D gene. The CDR3 covers 15 residues. Germline values: CDR1 SQVTM, CDR2 ANQGSEA. V was clipped by 0 bases and J by 5 bases, with 16 bases between them. Here the CDR3 DNA reads TGCAGCGTTGAAGATCTCGACCTCAAAGGGGAGACCCAGTACCTC. Amino acid sequence: CSVEDLDLKGETQYL.

J is TRBJ2-2 and V is TRBV20-1; D possibly corresponds to TRBD1 (5 bases). The ends were cut back, 5 bases at V and 6 bases at J, with 22 bases in the middle. The CDR3 contains 16 residues. Germline-derived CDR1 and CDR2 are DFQATT and SNEGSKA (reference sequence). This CDR3 reads CSALPGNSGSAGELFF. The CDR3 nucleotides read TGCAGTGCTCTCCCAGGGAATTCAGGCTCCGCCGGGGAGCTGTTTTTT.

This clonotype appeared many times. The chain couples TRBV28 to TRBJ1-2; D remains unclear. Germline V gene sequence: CDR1 MDHEN, CDR2 SYDVKM. V lost 5 bases and J lost 4, with 11 bases in between. CDR3 size: 13 residues. The CDR3 nucleotides are TGTGCCAGCAGTCCTAACTCCATCTATGGCTACACCTTC. It specifies CASSPNSIYGYTF.

This clonotype occurred many times. The chain is built from TRBV20-1 and TRBJ2-7; 7 bases line up with TRBD1. V was clipped by 4 bases and J by 3 bases; unmatched bases: 6. The CDR3 consists of 13 residues. Germline V CDR1 and CDR2: DFQATT, SNEGSKA (reference sequence). CDR3 region: CSATGGQIYEQYF. The CDR3 DNA follows: TGCAGTGCTACAGGGGGACAGATCTACGAGCAGTACTTC.

This chain connects TRBV30 to TRBJ2-1; 7 nucleotides agree with TRBD2. The CDR3 totals 16 residues. CDR1 and CDR2 (germline): GTSNPN, SVGIG (reference sequence). V was pared by 3 bases and J by 9 bases, with 17 bases of the junction left unmatched. CDR3 residues: CAWRPFGGVEYSEQFF. The CDR3 coding sequence is TGTGCCTGGAGGCCCTTTGGGGGGGTAGAATATAGTGAGCAGTTCTTC.

On this clonotype itself: This may come from a read error, since a much larger clone is one base off. The genes are TRBV10-3 and TRBJ2-1; no reliable D call. The CDR3 totals 14 residues. Germline-derived CDR1 and CDR2 are ENHRY and SYGVKD. The V end was cut by 3 bases, the J end by 6 bases, with 12 bases between. The CDR3 DNA follows: TGTGCCATCAGTGACAACAGCGATATCAATGAGCAGTTCTTC. Its protein product is CAISDNSDINEQFF.

The chain joins TRBV7-8 to TRBJ2-3; 10 nucleotides line up with TRBD2. This CDR3 is 18 amino acids long. Germline CDR1 and CDR2: SGHVS and FQNEAQ. V gave up 4 bases and J gave up 6 bases; unmatched junction bases: 16. The CDR3 is CASSSTRPLAGVKDTQYF. The CDR3 region has the DNA TGTGCCAGCAGCTCCACACGTCCTCTAGCGGGAGTTAAGGATACGCAGTATTTT.

This clonotype has at least ten counts. CDR3 sequence reads: CASTEGGSYNEQFF. CDR3 coding DNA: TGTGCCAGCACAGAGGGTGGCTCCTACAATGAGCAGTTCTTC. The V and J genes are TRBV12-3 or TRBV12-4 and TRBJ2-1, with a possible D match to TRBD2 (5 bases). CDR3 length: 14 residues. V was trimmed by 7 bases and J by 0 bases, leaving 10 bases between them.

This clonotype has ten or more counts. This chain joins TRBV2 and TRBJ2-6; D not resolved. Trimming took off 7 bases at V and 0 bases at J, with 4 bases between the two ends. This CDR3 contains 13 residues. Germline V lookup: CDR1 SNHLY, CDR2 FYNNEI. CDR3 nucleotide sequence: TGTGCCAGCATGGGCTCTGGGGCCAACGTCCTGACTTTC. Translation gives CASMGSGANVLTF.

This clonotype was observed a handful of times. This chain joins TRBV3-1 and TRBJ2-1, with 8 bases matching TRBD2. Germline CDR1 LGHDT, CDR2 YNNKEL (reference sequence). V dropped 4 bases and J dropped 1; count of bases not matched to a gene: 3. This CDR3 spans 15 amino acids. CDR3 bases: TGTGCCAGCAGCCGCTCTAGCGGGTCCTACAATGAGCAGTTCTTC. Protein sequence: CASSRSSGSYNEQFF.

Worth noting for this clonotype: In this CDR3 the conserved last residue, phenylalanine or tryptophan, is missing, so a read error is likely. The V gene is TRBV29-1, the J gene TRBJ2-1, with D perhaps matching TRBD1 (7 bases). V was cut by 5 bases and J by 9 bases, with 29 bases left in between. Germline CDR1 is SQVTM and CDR2 is ANQGSEA. The CDR3 sequence is 17 residues long. Written as DNA, the CDR3 is TGCAGCGTTCACCCCCCGGGCAGGGGGACTCCTTCGAGTGAGCAGTTCTGC. Encoded protein: CSVHPPGRGTPSSEQFC.

J is TRBJ1-3 and V is TRBV20-1, with TRBD1 identical over 7 bases. V was pared by 6 bases and J by 1 base, with 6 bases of the junction left unmatched. The CDR3 is 14 amino acids. Germline-derived CDR1 and CDR2 are DFQATT and SNEGSKA (reference sequence). This chain's CDR3 is CSARQGGSGNTIYF. Written as DNA, the CDR3 is TGCAGTGCCCGGCAGGGGGGGTCTGGAAACACCATATATTTT.

Remarks on this clonotype: A much bigger clone sits one base away, suggesting this may be a read error. J is TRBJ2-5 and V is TRBV28; D is unresolved. The germline V gene encodes CDR1 MDHEN and CDR2 SYDVKM. The CDR3 has 13 residues. Trimming removed 2 bases at V and 4 bases at J, with 8 bases between. The CDR3 bases are TGTGCCAGCAGTTTAATGAGGCGAGAGACCCAGTACTTC. It is translated as CASSLMRRETQYF.

This clonotype was seen repeatedly, ten times or more. The chain employs TRBV7-2 and TRBJ1-2; the match to TRBD1 covers 8 bases. Germline values: CDR1 SGHTA, CDR2 FQGNSA. CDR3 length: 14 residues. Trimming removed 5 bases from V and 3 bases from J; junction bases left unmatched: 5. The CDR3 nucleotides are TGTGCCAGCAGCCCTGGACAGGGCGACTATGGCTACACCTTC. This gives the protein CASSPGQGDYGYTF.